This TCR beta chain originates from a study of shared clonotypes between healthy human individuals. V dropped 9 bases and J dropped 5; count of bases not matched to a gene: 4. This CDR3 is 14 amino acids long. Germline lookup yields CDR1 SNHLY and CDR2 FYNNEI. Assay used: immunoSEQ multiplex PCR; TCRdb lists only in-frame clones, some missing. The sample contains about 490,000 clones, around 80% of which appear only once. This receptor was obtained from a woman in her forties in good health. Some clones in this sample may be carry-over from other donors' samples. The specimen sequenced was PBMCs. V gene TRBV2 combines with J gene TRBJ2-2; 12 positions match TRBD2. DNA of the CDR3: TGTGCCAGTGGGGGACTAGCGGGTACCGGGGAGCTGTTTTTT. Amino acids: CASGGLAGTGELFF.